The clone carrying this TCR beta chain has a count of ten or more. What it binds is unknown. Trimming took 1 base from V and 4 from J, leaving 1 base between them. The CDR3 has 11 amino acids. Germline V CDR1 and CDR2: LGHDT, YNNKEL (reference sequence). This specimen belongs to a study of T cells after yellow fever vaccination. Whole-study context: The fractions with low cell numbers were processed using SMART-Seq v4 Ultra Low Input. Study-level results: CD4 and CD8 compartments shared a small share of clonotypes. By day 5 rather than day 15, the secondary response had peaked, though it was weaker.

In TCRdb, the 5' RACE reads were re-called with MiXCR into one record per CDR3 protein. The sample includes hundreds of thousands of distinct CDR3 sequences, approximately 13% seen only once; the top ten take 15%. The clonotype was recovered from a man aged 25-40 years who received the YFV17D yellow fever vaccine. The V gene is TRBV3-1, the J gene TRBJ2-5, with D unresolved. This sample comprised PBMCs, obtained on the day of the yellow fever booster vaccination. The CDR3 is CASSQVETQYF. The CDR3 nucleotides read TGTGCCAGCAGCCAAGTAGAGACCCAGTACTTC.